The entry that follows covers one T cell receptor beta chain sequence. What it binds is not known. V gave up 1 base and J gave up 8 bases; unmatched junction bases: 8. From germline, CDR1 is SGHVS and CDR2 FQNEAQ. This CDR3 has 16 amino acids. Repertoires were generated with immunoSEQ multiplex PCR, while TCRdb's copy carries only in-frame clones and drops some. The table lists around 150,000 clones, around nine tenths of them singletons. The data were obtained in a study of T cell responses to AZD1222 COVID-19 vaccine. At the level of the study: Second-dose timings of about 4 or about 12 weeks were pooled. General observations from the study: Regions 160-218 and 743-854 held dominance among vaccine-associated CD4 TCRs, which spanned spike. At baseline, just a handful of AZD1222 recipients tested seropositive. It should be noted that donors were predominantly white British and more often female, and clonal diversity was possibly underestimated.

The input for sequencing was peripheral blood, taken on day 0 of AZD1222 vaccination. This TCR came from an adult in good health. The rearrangement links TRBV7-8 to TRBJ2-3; 11 bases agree with TRBD2. CDR3 bases: TGTGCCAGCAGCTTAGATCTAGCGGGAGGCTTCGGTACGCAGTATTTT. Amino acids: CASSLDLAGGFGTQYF. Full variable domain (remainder filled in from reference TRBV7-8 and TRBJ2-3): GAGVSQSPRYKVAKRGQDVALRCDPISGHVSLFWYQQALGQGPEFLTYFQNEAQLDKSGLPSDRFFAERPEGSVSTLKIQRTQQEDSAVYLCASSLDLAGGFGTQYFGPGTRLTVL.